This T cell receptor beta chain was recovered during a study of spatial heterogeneity in lung cancer. Germline CDR1 is SGHTA and CDR2 is FQGNSA. The V end was cut by 8 bases, the J end by 7 bases, with 12 bases between. The CDR3 extends over 12 amino acids. This clonotype appeared many times. Time point of the sample: blood at routine non-recurrence follow-up after resection. Whole RNA was taken from tumor, nontumor lung or frozen PBMC; it was then sequenced unsorted. TCRdb used MiXCR to reprocess the 5' RACE reads, holding one entry per CDR3 protein. The data contain some 54,000 distinct CDR3 sequences, around 6.7% of them singletons.

The TCR sequence derives from a female donor with early-stage non-small cell lung cancer. The sample here was PBMCs, taken at follow-up. V gene TRBV7-2 combines with J gene TRBJ1-5, with D uncertain. CDR3 amino acids: CASSGINQPQHF. In nucleotides, the CDR3 is TGTGCCAGCTCAGGTATAAACCAGCCCCAGCATTTT.